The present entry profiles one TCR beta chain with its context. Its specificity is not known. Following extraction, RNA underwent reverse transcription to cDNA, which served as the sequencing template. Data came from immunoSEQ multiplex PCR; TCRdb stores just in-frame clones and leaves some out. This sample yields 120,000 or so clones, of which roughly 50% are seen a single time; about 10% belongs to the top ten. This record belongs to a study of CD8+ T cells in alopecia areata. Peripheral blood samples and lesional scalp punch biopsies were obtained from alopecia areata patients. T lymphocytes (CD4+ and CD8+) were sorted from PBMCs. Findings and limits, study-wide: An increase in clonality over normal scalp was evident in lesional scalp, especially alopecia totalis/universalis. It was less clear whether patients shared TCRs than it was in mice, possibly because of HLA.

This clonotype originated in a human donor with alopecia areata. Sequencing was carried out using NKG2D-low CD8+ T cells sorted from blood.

The chain's CDR3 is CSVGGTEPEQFF. CDR3 DNA: TGCAGCGTTGGTGGGACAGAACCTGAGCAGTTCTTC. V gene TRBV29-1 combines with J gene TRBJ2-1, with 7 bases matching TRBD1. Germline trimming cut 4 bases from V and 9 bases from J; bases unmatched to any gene: 6. Germline assignment: CDR1 SQVTM and CDR2 ANQGSEA. There are 12 residues in the CDR3.